This entry describes one T cell receptor beta chain. The specificity of this receptor is unknown. The sample holds no much larger clone one base away, and base qualities are not on file. The data originate from a study of early T cells in non-severe SARS-CoV-2 infection (dated by TCRdb to about 2021). Regarding the research as a whole: Because TCR sequencing relied on bulk RNA taken from unsorted whole blood, pairing of alpha and beta chains was not possible. Here is what the overall study found, with its caveats: VDJdb matching was skewed toward anti-spike CD8 responses and likely underestimated virus-specific expansions, missing private and CD4 specificities.

The study was a case-control design nested within a healthcare worker cohort in London, UK, with weekly nasopharyngeal swab PCR tests and blood sampling. Healthcare workers were recruited between 23 and 31 March 2020, during the week of the UK lockdown, and were followed weekly for up to about 15 weeks. To prepare the library, 5' RACE was applied. The instrument was a NextSeq 500. To correct for sequencing error and PCR bias, the TCR library protocol tagged individual cDNA molecules with unique molecular identifiers. Both TCR alpha and beta chains were sequenced, and tight co-correlation was observed between alpha and beta sequence abundances in each sample. Under the source paper's analysis protocol: Decombinator V4 was used to perform V gene, J gene and CDR3 annotation of TCR sequences. Expanded TCRs were defined as changing significantly between any two time points under a Poisson model with p below 0.0001. TCR abundances were normalised to the total number of TCRs sequenced in each sample and reported as counts per million. VDJdb, accessed 1 November 2021, was searched for CMV, EBV and SARS-CoV-2 annotated TCRs, with TCRs annotated for multiple antigens excluded. The public reads were reprocessed in TCRdb via fastp at Q25 and MiXCR, keeping in-frame beta chains. Entries that share a CDR3 protein sequence are merged under the most common genes and DNA. These V and J calls derive from TCRdb rather than the authors' analysis. This sample gives 90,000 to 130,000 distinct CDR3 sequences in total; roughly an eighth of them show up just once. Around 3.2% of the sample is in the top ten clones.

The specimen sequenced was whole blood. This TCR was recovered from an adult who was a healthcare worker with PCR-confirmed SARS-CoV-2 infection or an uninfected control (not recorded which).

The CDR3 amino acid sequence is: CASSARRGETQYF. DNA sequence: TGTGCCAGCAGCGCACGACGTGGAGAGACCCAGTACTTC. The chain joins TRBV7-3 to TRBJ2-5; no D gene is confidently identified. Trimming at the junction amounts to 5 bases on V and 4 bases on J, and the germline ends lie 11 bases apart. The germline V gene yields SGHTA for CDR1 and FQGTGA for CDR2. From cysteine to phenylalanine, the CDR3 is 13 amino acids long. Just the 39-base CDR3 DNA is kept, in frame starting at base 1. This CDR3, with the reference TRBV7-3 and TRBJ2-5 proteins standing in past its ends, gives the full variable domain GAGVSQTPSNKVTEKGKYVELRCDPISGHTALYWYRQSLGQGPEFLIYFQGTGAADDSGLPNDRFFAVRPEGSVSTLKIQRTERGDSAVYLCASSARRGETQYFGPGTRLLVL.